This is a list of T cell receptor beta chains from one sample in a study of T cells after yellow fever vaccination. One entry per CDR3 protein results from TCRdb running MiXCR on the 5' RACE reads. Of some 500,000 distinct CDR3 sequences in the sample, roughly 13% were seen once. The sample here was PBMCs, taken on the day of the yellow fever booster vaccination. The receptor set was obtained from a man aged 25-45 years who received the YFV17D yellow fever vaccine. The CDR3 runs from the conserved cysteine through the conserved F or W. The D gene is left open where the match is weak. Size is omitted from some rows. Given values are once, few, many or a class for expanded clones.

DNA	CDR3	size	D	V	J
TGTGCCAGCAGTCCACCCGGGACTAGGCTCTACGAGCAGTACTTC	CASSPPGTRLYEQYF	-	TRBD2	TRBV27	TRBJ2-7
TGTGCCAGCAGCCGACTAGCGGTGACCTCCTACAATGAGCAGTTCTTC	CASSRLAVTSYNEQFF	few	TRBD2	TRBV9	TRBJ2-1
TGTGCCAGCATTCGGCTAGCGGGAAGCTACGAGCAGTACTTC	CASIRLAGSYEQYF	-	TRBD2	TRBV28	TRBJ2-7
TGCGCCAGCAGCTCGGGACTAGCGGGAGAGACCCAGTACTTC	CASSSGLAGETQYF	many	TRBD2	TRBV5-1	TRBJ2-5
TGTGCCAGCTCACCAAGACAGGGTGATACGCAGTATTTT	CASSPRQGDTQYF	many	TRBD1	TRBV18	TRBJ2-3
TGTGCCACCAGCAGCCCGGGACAGCAAACCTACGAGCAGTACTTC	CATSSPGQQTYEQYF	few	TRBD1	TRBV15	TRBJ2-7
TGCAGTGCTCACTCATTGACAGGGGTCAACGAGCAGTACTTC	CSAHSLTGVNEQYF	-	TRBD1	TRBV20-1	TRBJ2-7
TGTGCCAGCAGTCCCCCCTTGGGACAGGGCTTCTCCTACGAGCAGTACTTC	CASSPPLGQGFSYEQYF	few	TRBD1	TRBV25-1	TRBJ2-7
TGTGCCAGTAGTATTCCGTCCGATTTCGGAGCTTTCTTT	CASSIPSDFGAFF	few	-	TRBV19	TRBJ1-1
TGTGCCAGCAGTTTACTCGGGACAGCTGGAAACACCATATATTTT	CASSLLGTAGNTIYF	few	TRBD1	TRBV7-9	TRBJ1-3
TGCGCCAGCAGCCTGTCCCAGGGACAATTGAACACTGAAGCTTTCTTT	CASSLSQGQLNTEAFF	-	-	TRBV4-3	TRBJ1-1
TGTGCCAGCAGCCAAACAGGAGAAAAACTGTTTTTT	CASSQTGEKLFF	few	-	TRBV4-2	TRBJ1-4
TGTGCCTGGAGTGTAGGGGCGGGAGGTCACGAGCAGTACTTC	CAWSVGAGGHEQYF	few	TRBD2	TRBV30	TRBJ2-7
TGTGCCAGCAGCTTACTGAACAGGGGTTTAAAGACCCAGTACTTC	CASSLLNRGLKTQYF	-	TRBD1	TRBV7-8	TRBJ2-5
TGTGCCAGCAGTAGGGACAGGACCCTTAACACCGGGGAGCTGTTTTTT	CASSRDRTLNTGELFF	-	TRBD1	TRBV7-2	TRBJ2-2
TGCAGTGCTAGCCCTAGCGGGAGTAGAGGAGAGACCCAGTACTTC	CSASPSGSRGETQYF	few	TRBD2	TRBV20-1	TRBJ2-5
TGTGCCACCAGCAGAGATAAAAGCAGGGGGACCTACGAGCAGTACTTC	CATSRDKSRGTYEQYF	few	TRBD1	TRBV15	TRBJ2-7
TGTGCCAGCAGCAAAGGCGCAGGGCCGATGTACAATGAGCAGTTCTTC	CASSKGAGPMYNEQFF	once	-	TRBV21-1	TRBJ2-1
TGTGCCAGCAGTTTCCGACCGGAGAGCTCTGGAAACACCATATATTTT	CASSFRPESSGNTIYF	-	-	TRBV28	TRBJ1-3
TGTGCCAGCAGCACGGAAGATACGCAGTATTTT	CASSTEDTQYF	many	-	TRBV7-2	TRBJ2-3
TGCGCCAGCAGCCCGGACGGGCGGAGAAATGAGCAGTTCTTC	CASSPDGRRNEQFF	many	-	TRBV5-1	TRBJ2-1
TGTGCCAGCAGTGAAACAGGTCGTCTCTCTGGAAACACCATATATTTT	CASSETGRLSGNTIYF	many	-	TRBV12-3/TRBV12-4	TRBJ1-3
TGTGCCTGGAGTGCGCTACGGGACAGGGTATCCTACGAGCAGTACTTC	CAWSALRDRVSYEQYF	few	TRBD1	TRBV30	TRBJ2-7
TGTGCCAGCAGCTTAAATTCGAGATCCGAGCAGTACTTC	CASSLNSRSEQYF	few	-	TRBV11-3	TRBJ2-7
TGTGCCACCAGCAGATTTAAAACAGGGCCACGTCGGAGCACAGATACGCAGTATTTT	CATSRFKTGPRRSTDTQYF	-	-	TRBV15	TRBJ2-3
TGCAGCGTTGAACTAAACCCCCTTTGGGGGAGGGCTAGCGGGGAGCTGTTTTTT	CSVELNPLWGRASGELFF	few	TRBD2	TRBV29-1	TRBJ2-2
TGCGCCAGCAGCCACAACACCTATCAGCCCCAGCATTTT	CASSHNTYQPQHF	-	-	TRBV4-1	TRBJ1-5